Sequencing of this TCR beta chain was carried out in a study of memory CD4+ T cells and cytomegalovirus serostatus. Repertoires were generated with immunoSEQ multiplex PCR, while TCRdb's copy carries only in-frame clones and drops some. This sample has more than 35,000 clones; around three quarters occur once, and the top ten carry approximately 0.8%. The ends lost 1 base at V and 8 bases at J; junction bases unmatched: 13. The CDR3 is 16 residues long. Germline lookup yields CDR1 LNHNV and CDR2 YYDKDF (reference sequence). Single viable CD3+CD4+CD8-CD45RO+ cells were sorted as the memory CD4+ T cells.

The sequence derives from an adult in good health and CMV-seronegative. The specimen was memory CD4+ T cells from blood. The V call is TRBV15, the J call TRBJ1-2, with TRBD1 matching over 7 bases. CDR3 nucleotide sequence: TGTGCCACCAGCAGAGGTGGGACAGCGTCGCTGGGCGGCTACACCTTC. Amino acid sequence: CATSRGGTASLGGYTF.